These T cell receptor beta chains were read from a single sample in a study of T cell repertoires in cytomegalovirus infection. MiXCR was run by TCRdb on the reads, yielding one entry per CDR3 protein. Counted here are 560,000 or so distinct CDR3 sequences, more than 15% occurring once; the ten biggest clones make up around 25%. The sample comprised CD8+ T cells from PBMCs. The source of these receptors is a human donor in good health (CMV status not recorded). Some clones in this sample may be carry-over from other donors' samples. Each CDR3 is given with its conserved first and last residue. Fields, in order: V gene, J gene, D gene, clone size, CDR3 DNA, CDR3 protein. A D gene is named only where the DNA matches it firmly. Clone sizes are given selectively: once, few, many, or a class where the clone is expanded.

TRBV7-2	TRBJ2-7	TRBD2	many	TGTGCCAGCAGCTTCGGTAGCGGGAGGGCCCTTGAGCAGTACTTC	CASSFGSGRALEQYF
TRBV3-1	TRBJ2-1	.	.	TGTGCCAGCAGCCCACCATCAGGGCTTTACAATGAGCAGTTCTTC	CASSPPSGLYNEQFF
TRBV12-3/TRBV12-4	TRBJ1-1	TRBD1	many	TGTGCCAGCAGAGACCGACAGGGTTGGACTGAAGCTTTCTTT	CASRDRQGWTEAFF
TRBV6-1	TRBJ1-1	.	many	TGTGCCAGCAGTGCCTGGGAGGGGAGCACTGAAGCTTTCTTT	CASSAWEGSTEAFF
TRBV2	TRBJ2-5	.	.	TGTGCCAGCAGTCGCGACGACAGGATGGGAGAGACCCAGTACTTC	CASSRDDRMGETQYF
TRBV27	TRBJ2-1	TRBD2	few	TGTGCCAGCAGTCCTCGAGGTAGCGGGGGGGAGGGCAATGAGCAGTTCTTC	CASSPRGSGGEGNEQFF
TRBV4-1	TRBJ2-7	TRBD1	once	TGCGCCAGCAGCCATGGACAGGGGAGCTCCTACGAGCAGTACTTC	CASSHGQGSSYEQYF
TRBV28	TRBJ2-5	TRBD2	few	TGTGCCAGCAGGGAAGCGACGGTACGCGGGAGCGGGGCAGAGACCCAGTACTTC	CASREATVRGSGAETQYF
TRBV5-4	TRBJ1-6	.	.	TGTGCCAGCACGACCGTTGGGCAGGGCCCTAATTCACCCCTCCACTTT	CASTTVGQGPNSPLHF
TRBV11-2	TRBJ2-1	TRBD2	many	TGTGCCAGCAGCCCCCTCCACGGGAGGTTCGATGAGCAGTTCTTC	CASSPLHGRFDEQFF
TRBV7-6	TRBJ2-1	.	many	TGTGCCAGCAGCCAAGCATACAATGAGCAGTTCTTC	CASSQAYNEQFF
TRBV7-2	TRBJ2-7	TRBD2	many	TGTGCCAGCAGCGCCCTGACTAGCGGGAGAACGGGAGAGCAGTACTTC	CASSALTSGRTGEQYF
TRBV7-9	TRBJ1-1	TRBD1	few	TGTGCCAGCAGGGCGCCCGGGACAGGGGGCGCTTTAGCTTTCTTT	CASRAPGTGGALAFF
TRBV6-1	TRBJ1-1	.	few	TGTGCCAGCCCCCCGGGGTCTCCAGGATCGAACACTGAAGCTTTCTTT	CASPPGSPGSNTEAFF
TRBV19	TRBJ2-7	TRBD1	.	TGTGCCAGTAGTGTCCGGGACAGCAGCTCCTACGAGCAGGACTTC	CASSVRDSSSYEQDF
TRBV6-6	TRBJ1-2	.	.	TGTGCCAGCAGTTACCCCGACAAGTTCTATGGCTACACCTTC	CASSYPDKFYGYTF
TRBV15	TRBJ1-5	.	.	TGTGCCACCAGCAGAGACTGGGTTCAGCCCCAGCATTTT	CATSRDWVQPQHF
TRBV29-1	TRBJ2-7	.	few	TGCAGCGTTGCACTAGAGAGGGTGGTGAGCGAGCAGTACTTC	CSVALERVVSEQYF
TRBV7-9	TRBJ2-1	TRBD2	.	TGTGCCAGCAGCAGAGGACTAGCGGGTGGGGAGCAGTTCTTC	CASSRGLAGGEQFF
TRBV6-1	TRBJ1-1	.	many	TGTGCCAGCAGTGAACTTGGCGAAGCTTTCTTT	CASSELGEAFF
TRBV7-9	TRBJ1-1	TRBD1	.	TGTGCCAGCAGCTTGCCGGGGACAGACGATATTCAAAACACTGAAGCTTTCTTT	CASSLPGTDDIQNTEAFF
TRBV18	TRBJ2-5	TRBD1	.	TGTGCCAGCTCACCAAACAGGGGGCAGGAGACCCAGTACTTC	CASSPNRGQETQYF
TRBV7-6	TRBJ2-7	.	many	TGTGCCAGCAGCGAGGGCTGGACACCGGCCTACGAGCAGTACTTC	CASSEGWTPAYEQYF
TRBV28	TRBJ1-5	TRBD1	many	TGTGCCAGCACCCTCGGGACAGGGGGGGGGGTGCAGCCCCAGCATTTT	CASTLGTGGGVQPQHF
TRBV7-9	TRBJ2-2	.	many	TGTGCCAGCAGCTCGGGACCCGGGGCCGGGGAGCTGTTTTTT	CASSSGPGAGELFF
TRBV10-3	TRBJ2-5	TRBD1	many	TGTGCCATCAGTGATCCGGACAGGGAAATGGAGACCCAGTACTTC	CAISDPDREMETQYF
TRBV27	TRBJ2-7	.	.	TGTGCCAGCAGTTTATTTCATTCCTCCTACGAGCAGTACTTC	CASSLFHSSYEQYF
TRBV5-6	TRBJ1-5	.	few	TGTGCCAGCAGCTTGGGAACAGCTCGGCAGCCCCAGCATTTT	CASSLGTARQPQHF
TRBV4-1	TRBJ1-2	.	many	TGCGCCAGCAGCCGTGCGCCAGGGGATTCTAACTATGGCTACACCTTC	CASSRAPGDSNYGYTF
TRBV5-6	TRBJ1-2	TRBD1	.	TGTGCCAGCAGCTTGTCGGACAGGGGGCAGAACTATGGCTACACCTTC	CASSLSDRGQNYGYTF
TRBV27	TRBJ1-4	TRBD1	few	TGTGCCAGCAGTTTAGACAGGGGAAGGCAAAAACTGTTTTTT	CASSLDRGRQKLFF
TRBV7-3	TRBJ2-1	TRBD1	many	TGTGCCAGCAGCCCTACAGGGGGCTCCTACAATGAGCAGTTCTTC	CASSPTGGSYNEQFF
TRBV7-6	TRBJ2-6	TRBD1	many	TGTGCCAGCAGCTTAGGGACAGGTGTCTCTGGGGCCAACGTCCTGACTTTC	CASSLGTGVSGANVLTF
TRBV24-1	TRBJ2-3	TRBD1	.	TGTGCCACCAGTGATTCCCGGGACAGCACCAACACAGATACGCAGTATTTT	CATSDSRDSTNTDTQYF
TRBV7-4	TRBJ1-1	.	few	TGTGCCAGCAGCCCCAGCGCCAGGGAGAGAAACACTGAAGCTTTCTTT	CASSPSARERNTEAFF
TRBV19	TRBJ2-3	TRBD2	.	TGTGCCAGTAGTATAGACCGACTAGCGGGAGCTTCCTACAGCACAGATACGCAGTATTTT	CASSIDRLAGASYSTDTQYF
TRBV19	TRBJ2-7	TRBD2	.	TGTGCCAGTAGTATAGGGACTAGCGGGACCTACGAGCAGTACTTC	CASSIGTSGTYEQYF
TRBV20-1	TRBJ1-2	.	few	TGCAGTGCTAAGTCAAGCCTGGGAGGCTACACCTTC	CSAKSSLGGYTF
TRBV15	TRBJ2-3	TRBD2	many	TGTGCCACCACCAAAGAAAACGGACTAGGAGGCACAGATACGCAGTATTTT	CATTKENGLGGTDTQYF
TRBV9	TRBJ2-5	TRBD2	.	TGTGCCAGCAGCGCCCCACTAGCGGGGGGGCGAGAGACCCAGTACTTC	CASSAPLAGGRETQYF
TRBV7-9	TRBJ1-1	TRBD1	many	TGTGCCAGCAGCCAGTCCCCGGGACAGGGAGGAGCTTTCTTT	CASSQSPGQGGAFF
TRBV19	TRBJ2-1	.	.	TGTGCCAGTAGTATGGGGGGACCCCATTCCTACAATGAGCAGTTCTTC	CASSMGGPHSYNEQFF
TRBV7-6	TRBJ1-3	.	many	TGTGCCAGCAGCTCCGGACAAGGCTACTCTGGAAACACCATATATTTT	CASSSGQGYSGNTIYF
TRBV7-9	TRBJ2-5	TRBD2	many	TGTGCCAGCAGCCCCCTAGCGGGAGAGGAGACCCAGTACTTC	CASSPLAGEETQYF
TRBV9	TRBJ2-7	.	.	TGTGCCAGCGCGGAAGGGGGGGGATACGAGCAGTACTTC	CASAEGGGYEQYF
TRBV4-1	TRBJ2-5	.	many	TGCGCCAGCAGCCAAGATAAAATGGGGGGCGATACCCAGTACTTC	CASSQDKMGGDTQYF
TRBV7-8	TRBJ1-2	.	many	TGTGCCAGCAGCTTATTCGAGGGGTGGGGGTACTATGGCTACACCTTC	CASSLFEGWGYYGYTF
TRBV14	TRBJ2-7	TRBD2	few	TGTGCCAGCAGCCAAGTGACTAGCGGGATGTACGAGCAGTACTTC	CASSQVTSGMYEQYF
TRBV20-1	TRBJ2-7	.	.	TGCAGTGTCCCAGGGGATGTCGAGCAGTACTTC	CSVPGDVEQYF
TRBV4-1	TRBJ2-3	TRBD2	many	TGCGCCAGCAGCCAAGGCGGGCTAGCGGGCGATACGCAGTATTTT	CASSQGGLAGDTQYF
TRBV9	TRBJ2-1	TRBD1	.	TGTGCCAGCAGCTCCCTGCTCAGGGGGACAGCAAACAATGAGCAGTTCTTC	CASSSLLRGTANNEQFF
TRBV27	TRBJ2-1	TRBD2	.	TGTGCCAGCAGTTTGATCGGCGGGAGCTCCTACAATGAGCAGTTCTTC	CASSLIGGSSYNEQFF
TRBV27	TRBJ2-1	.	.	TGTGCCAGCAGTTTCAGTTTACTCAATGAGCAGTTCTTC	CASSFSLLNEQFF
TRBV5-8	TRBJ1-5	TRBD1	.	TGTGCCAGCAGCTTGGATGGACAGGGGGACAATCAGCCCCAGCATTTT	CASSLDGQGDNQPQHF
TRBV15	TRBJ1-5	.	few	TGTGCCACCAGTAAAGGGACAAGCAATCAGCCCCAGCATTTT	CATSKGTSNQPQHF
TRBV15	TRBJ1-5	TRBD1	few	TGTGCCACCAGCAGAGGGACAGGCGCCTGGGATCAGCCCCAGCATTTT	CATSRGTGAWDQPQHF
TRBV20-1	TRBJ2-3	.	.	TGCAGTGCTAGAGATTTGGCCCCGGAAAAAACAGATACGCAGTATTTT	CSARDLAPEKTDTQYF
TRBV7-2	TRBJ2-7	TRBD2	many	TGTGCCAGCATCCGGGGTAGCGGGACCTACGAGCAGTACTTC	CASIRGSGTYEQYF
TRBV9	TRBJ2-5	.	few	TGTGCCAGCAGCGTAGACGGACAGCAGTACCAAGAGACCCAGTACTTC	CASSVDGQQYQETQYF
TRBV6-6	TRBJ2-1	TRBD2	.	TGTGCCAGCAGTTGGGCTAGCGGACCTCATCCGTTCTTC	CASSWASGPHPFF